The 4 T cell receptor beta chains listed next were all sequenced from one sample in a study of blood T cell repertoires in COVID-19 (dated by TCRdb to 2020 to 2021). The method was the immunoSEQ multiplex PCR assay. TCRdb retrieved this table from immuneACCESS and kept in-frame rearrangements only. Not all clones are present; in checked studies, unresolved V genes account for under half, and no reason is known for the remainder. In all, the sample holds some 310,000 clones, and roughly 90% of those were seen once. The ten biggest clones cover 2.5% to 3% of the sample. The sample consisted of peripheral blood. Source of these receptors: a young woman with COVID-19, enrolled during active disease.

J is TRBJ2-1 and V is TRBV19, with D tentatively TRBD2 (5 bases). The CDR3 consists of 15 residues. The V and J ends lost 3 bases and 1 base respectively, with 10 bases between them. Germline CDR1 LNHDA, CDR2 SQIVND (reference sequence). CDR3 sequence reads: CASSIRSGSYNEQFF. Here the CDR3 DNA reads TGTGCCAGTAGTATTAGGAGCGGATCCTACAATGAGCAGTTCTTC.

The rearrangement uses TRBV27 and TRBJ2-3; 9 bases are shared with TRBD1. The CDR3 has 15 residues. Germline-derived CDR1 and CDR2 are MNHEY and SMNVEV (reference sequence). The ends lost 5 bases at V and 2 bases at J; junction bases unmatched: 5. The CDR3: CASSNRGQFTDTQYF. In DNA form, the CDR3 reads TGTGCCAGCAGTAACAGGGGGCAGTTCACAGATACGCAGTATTTT.

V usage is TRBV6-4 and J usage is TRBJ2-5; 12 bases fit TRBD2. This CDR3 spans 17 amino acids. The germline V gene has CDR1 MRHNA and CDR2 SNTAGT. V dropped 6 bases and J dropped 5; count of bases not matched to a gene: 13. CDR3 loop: CASSLTTSGSAMETQYF. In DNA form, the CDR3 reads TGTGCCAGCAGCCTGACGACTAGCGGGAGCGCGATGGAGACCCAGTACTTC.

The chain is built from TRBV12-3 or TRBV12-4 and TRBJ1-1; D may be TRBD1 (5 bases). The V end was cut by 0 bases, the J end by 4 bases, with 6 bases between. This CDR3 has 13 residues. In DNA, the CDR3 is TGTGCCAGCAGTTTAGCTCAGGGCACTGAAGCTTTCTTT. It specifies CASSLAQGTEAFF.